These 23 T cell receptor beta chains were all obtained from the same sample, sequenced in a study of T cell repertoires in cytomegalovirus infection. These receptors' antigens are unknown. MiXCR, run by TCRdb on the reads, gives a single entry per CDR3 protein. The profile shows under 450,000 distinct CDR3 sequences, roughly 36% of them singletons. The starting material was cultured PBMCs, obtained from culture after CMV antigen stimulation. These receptors originate from a human donor in good health (CMV status not recorded). Some clones in this sample may be carry-over from other donors' samples.

Only a few counts were recorded for this clonotype. V usage is TRBV7-2 and J usage is TRBJ2-1; 9 bases line up with TRBD2. The V segment lost 1 base and the J segment 6 bases; nucleotides outside the gene matches: 4. This CDR3 contains 15 residues. Germline lookup yields CDR1 SGHTA and CDR2 FQGNSA. The CDR3 DNA is TGTGCCAGCAGCTTAGTTGCGGGAGGGGGCAATGAGCAGTTCTTC. Its translation: CASSLVAGGGNEQFF.

A few counts support this clonotype. J is TRBJ1-1 and V is TRBV12-3 or TRBV12-4; 11 bases map to TRBD1. There are 14 residues in the CDR3. V shed 10 bases and J 0 bases; nucleotides not matched to a gene: 4. This CDR3 is CATGQGAMNTEAFF. The CDR3 DNA sequence: TGTGCCACCGGACAGGGGGCTATGAACACTGAAGCTTTCTTT.

This clonotype was counted between two and nine times. The chain recombines TRBV20-1 with TRBJ1-2; 7 bases map to TRBD1. The trim removed 5 bases at V and 2 bases at J, leaving 8 bases unmatched. Germline CDR1 is DFQATT and CDR2 is SNEGSKA (reference sequence). The CDR3 contains 14 residues. CDR3: CSAPGTDRNYGYTF. DNA for the CDR3: TGCAGTGCTCCCGGGACAGACCGAAACTATGGCTACACCTTC.

The CDR3 coding sequence is TGTGCCAGCAGCTTAGGCCAGAACTCTGGGGCCAACGTCCTGACTTTC. It is translated as CASSLGQNSGANVLTF. The gene calls are TRBV7-6 and TRBJ2-6, with D uncertain. From germline, CDR1 is SGHVS and CDR2 FNYEAQ. The CDR3 is 16 amino acids. Between the trimmed V and J ends, which lost 1 base and 0 bases, there was a span of 7 bases.

The rearrangement uses TRBV19 and TRBJ1-1, with no clear D. CDR1 is LNHDA and CDR2 is SQIVND in the germline V gene (reference sequence). The germline V and J ends were trimmed by 3 bases and 0 bases, with 11 bases remaining between them. The CDR3 length is 15 residues. DNA for the CDR3: TGTGCCAGTAGTATGGGTCCGGAGTTGAACACTGAAGCTTTCTTT. Residues: CASSMGPELNTEAFF.

The sample holds a few counts of this clonotype. CDR3 loop: CATSDSWTAAYNEQFF. CDR3 DNA: TGTGCCACCAGTGATTCTTGGACAGCAGCCTACAATGAGCAGTTCTTC. The V gene is TRBV24-1, the J gene TRBJ2-1; D might be TRBD1 (6 bases). Germline lookup yields CDR1 KGHDR and CDR2 SFDVKD. The CDR3 covers 16 residues. V lost 2 bases, J lost 2 bases, and 12 bases lay in between.

This clonotype came up many times. The CDR3 bases are TGTGCCAGCAGTCCCGGGTGGAAGGGGAACACTGAAGCTTTCTTT. This sequence encodes CASSPGWKGNTEAFF. This chain links TRBV6-1 with TRBJ1-1; D is uncertain. Germline V gene data show CDR1 as MNHNS and CDR2 as SASEGT. This CDR3 spans 15 amino acids. The V end was cut by 5 bases, the J end by 1 base, with 14 bases between.

This clonotype has a handful of counts. The chain is built from TRBV20-1 and TRBJ2-7; 7 bases are a match to TRBD2. Germline values: CDR1 DFQATT, CDR2 SNEGSKA (reference sequence). The CDR3 runs 16 residues. V shed 0 bases and J 0 bases; nucleotides not matched to a gene: 8. CDR3 amino acids: CSARDTVAGLSYEQYF. The CDR3 DNA sequence: TGCAGTGCTAGAGATACTGTAGCGGGCCTCTCCTACGAGCAGTACTTC.

This clonotype has just a few counts. This chain uses TRBV29-1 with TRBJ2-7; 7 nucleotides line up with TRBD2. Trimming removed 3 bases from V and 2 bases from J; junction bases left unmatched: 7. This CDR3 is built from 14 residues. Germline loops: CDR1 SQVTM, CDR2 ANQGSEA. The CDR3 region has the DNA TGCAGCGTTGATTCAGCGGGACGACCCTACGAGCAGTACTTC. Encoded protein: CSVDSAGRPYEQYF.

V usage is TRBV27 and J usage is TRBJ1-6; 11 nucleotides line up with TRBD1. Trimming cost V 4 bases and J 4 bases; bases outside gene matches: 9. CDR3 size: 18 residues. In germline, CDR1 is MNHEY, CDR2 SMNVEV (reference sequence). The CDR3 region is CASSSRLGDRGYNSPLHF. The CDR3 DNA is TGTGCCAGCAGTTCGCGTTTGGGGGACAGGGGGTATAATTCACCCCTCCACTTT.

This clonotype occurred a few times. The chain uses TRBV12-5 and TRBJ1-2, with 7 bases identical to TRBD1. CDR1 LGHNT and CDR2 FRNRAP come from the germline V gene. The CDR3 runs to 13 residues. Trimming took 10 bases from V and 0 from J; bases not matched to a gene: 5. The CDR3 loop reads CAIGDRPNYGYTF. In nucleotides, the CDR3 is TGTGCTATCGGGGACAGACCTAACTATGGCTACACCTTC.

This chain links TRBV4-1 with TRBJ1-3, with a possible D match to TRBD1 (5 bases). The germline V gene encodes CDR1 MGHRA and CDR2 YSYEKL. CDR3 length: 18 residues. V lost 0 bases and J 0 bases, leaving 15 bases between the germline ends. CDR3 in amino acids: CASSQDPPRDLSGNTIYF. For the CDR3, the DNA is TGCGCCAGCAGCCAAGATCCCCCCAGGGACCTCTCTGGAAACACCATATATTTT.

For the CDR3, the DNA is TGTGCCAGCAGCTTACTACGACAGGGCCATGGCTACACCTTC. Amino acids: CASSLLRQGHGYTF. The chain couples TRBV7-8 to TRBJ1-2, with 7 bases identical to TRBD1. V shed 2 bases, J shed 6 bases, and the junction held 6 bases outside the gene matches. Germline V gene sequence: CDR1 SGHVS, CDR2 FQNEAQ. The CDR3 spans 14 residues.

There are many counts of this clonotype. V is TRBV7-2 and J is TRBJ2-7, with 11 bases identical to TRBD2. This CDR3 contains 16 residues. Germline V lookup: CDR1 SGHTA, CDR2 FQGNSA. V trimming: 4 bases; J trimming: 5 bases; junction bases outside the gene matches: 10. As DNA, the CDR3 is TGTGCCAGCAGCTCCAAACTAGCGGGGGTTTACGACGAGCAGTACGTC. The encoded protein is CASSSKLAGVYDEQYV.

This clonotype was recorded a few times. The chain recombines TRBV4-3 with TRBJ1-2; the D gene is possibly TRBD1 (5 bases). Germline V gene sequence: CDR1 LGHNA, CDR2 YSLEER. The CDR3 sequence is 15 residues long. V was clipped by 5 bases and J by 8 bases, with 21 bases between them. CDR3 sequence reads: CASSKSRGVQGGYTF. CDR3 nucleotide sequence: TGCGCCAGCAGCAAAAGCCGGGGGGTTCAAGGGGGCTACACCTTC.

This clonotype has a count of ten or more. This CDR3 reads CASKGPGQSSYNSPLHF. In nucleotides, the CDR3 is TGTGCCAGCAAAGGACCGGGACAGAGCTCCTATAATTCACCCCTCCACTTT. The chain recombines TRBV6-2 or TRBV6-3 with TRBJ1-6; 7 bases fit TRBD1. The V gene end was trimmed by 7 bases and the J gene end by 0 bases; junction bases not matched to a gene: 9. Per germline, CDR1 MNHEY and CDR2 SVGEGT. This CDR3 region has 17 residues.

There are a few counts of this clonotype. The CDR3 loop reads CASSLTHDEQYF. DNA of the CDR3: TGTGCCAGCAGCTTAACGCACGACGAGCAGTACTTC. The V gene is TRBV7-9, the J gene TRBJ2-7, with D unclear. In germline, CDR1 is SEHNR, CDR2 FQNEAQ (reference sequence). Trimming took off 2 bases at V and 5 bases at J, with 7 bases between the two ends. The CDR3 length is 12 residues.

V and J are TRBV29-1 and TRBJ2-5; D gene uncertain. Germline loops: CDR1 SQVTM, CDR2 ANQGSEA. This CDR3 is 14 amino acids long. Trimming removed 1 base from V and 2 bases from J, with 11 bases in between. The CDR3 region is CSVEAPTRQETQYF. CDR3 in DNA: TGCAGCGTTGAAGCCCCGACAAGGCAAGAGACCCAGTACTTC.

This clonotype occurred many times. The V call is TRBV7-2, the J call TRBJ2-5, with 9 positions matching TRBD1. V was pared by 3 bases and J by 2 bases, with 4 bases of the junction left unmatched. The CDR3 contains 15 residues. Germline V gene lookup returns CDR1 SGHTA and CDR2 FQGNSA. The chain's CDR3 is CASSLAGTGQETQYF. CDR3 nucleotide sequence: TGTGCCAGCAGCTTGGCCGGGACAGGGCAAGAGACCCAGTACTTC. The complete variable domain, with remaining parts taken from reference TRBV7-2 and TRBJ2-5, reads GAGVSQSPSNKVTEKGKDVELRCDPISGHTALYWYRQSLGQGLEFLIYFQGNSAPDKSGLPSDRFSAERTGGSVSTLTIQRTQQEDSAVYLCASSLAGTGQETQYFGPGTRLLVL.

Comment on this clonotype: This may be a read error, as it is one base from a much larger clone. This sequence joins TRBV7-2 and TRBJ2-3; 10 bases agree with TRBD1. The CDR3 has 17 amino acids. CDR1 and CDR2 (germline): SGHTA, FQGNSA. The CDR3 nucleotides are TGTGCCAGCAGCCATCAAAGACAGGGGGCGTTAACAGATACGCAGTGTTTT. Amino acid sequence: CASSHQRQGALTDTQCF.

The chain carries TRBV2 and TRBJ1-1; 7 nucleotides match TRBD1. The germline V gene has CDR1 SNHLY and CDR2 FYNNEI. The trim removed 7 bases at V and 1 base at J, leaving 6 bases unmatched. CDR3 length: 14 amino acids. The CDR3 DNA sequence: TGTGCCAGCACCCGGGACAGTCCGAACACTGAAGCTTTCTTT. It encodes CASTRDSPNTEAFF.

The chain links TRBV6-2 or TRBV6-3 to TRBJ2-1; D is ambiguous. V was pared by 7 bases and J by 2 bases, with 6 bases between. Germline V gene sequence: CDR1 MNHEY, CDR2 SVGEGT. CDR3 size: 12 residues. CDR3 region: CASKEAYNEQFF. Written as DNA, the CDR3 is TGTGCCAGCAAGGAAGCCTACAATGAGCAGTTCTTC.

The rearrangement links TRBV3-1 to TRBJ2-5; a weak D match, TRBD1 (5 bases). V was pared by 1 base and J by 5 bases, with 11 bases between. CDR3 length equals 14 residues. Germline V CDR1 and CDR2: LGHDT, YNNKEL (reference sequence). As DNA, the CDR3 is TGTGCCAGCAGCCAAGGGGCAGGGCCCGAGACCCAGTACTTC. Its translation: CASSQGAGPETQYF.